This TCR beta chain stems from a study of T cells after yellow fever vaccination. Study results and caveats: Reappearance after the booster was observed for most primary-vaccination clones (roughly 97% CD4, over 70% CD8).

TCRdb independently ran MiXCR on the 5' RACE reads; one entry per CDR3 protein. Of under 550,000 distinct CDR3 sequences in the sample, 20% to 25% were seen once. This clonotype was seen a handful of times. The antigen remains unidentified. Trimming took 7 bases from V and 7 from J; bases not matched to a gene: 25. This CDR3 has 19 residues. Germline assignment: CDR1 MNHEY and CDR2 SMNVEV (reference sequence). The specimen comprised PBMCs, sampled 21 days after the first yellow fever vaccination. The chain combines TRBV27 with TRBJ1-5; 7 nucleotides match TRBD1. The sequence was obtained from a man between 18 and 29 years old who received the YFV17D yellow fever vaccine. This CDR3 reads CASIINRDRGGLKGQPQHF. The DNA of the CDR3 is TGTGCCAGCATTATCAACCGGGACAGAGGGGGCCTCAAGGGACAGCCCCAGCATTTT.